This T cell receptor (beta chain) came from a study of CD8 T cells in acute hepatitis C reinfection. Study-wide background: TCRbeta of HCV NS3-1073-specific CD8+ T cells was profiled.

TCRdb keeps only in-frame clones here, not all; method: immunoSEQ multiplex PCR. The repertoire holds over 35,000 clones, with 85% to 90% as singletons. Sample time point: naive CD8 control sorted from an acute-time-point sample. V lost 4 bases to trimming and J lost 6 bases; unmatched junction nucleotides: 9. This CDR3 has 14 amino acids. Germline V CDR1 and CDR2: SGHDT, YYEEEE. The specimen was naive CD8+ T cells from PBMCs. This clonotype was sampled from a man aged 25 to 45 with chronic hepatitis C. This chain uses TRBV5-6 with TRBJ2-5, with 7 bases that match TRBD1. CDR3 sequence (DNA): TGTGCCAGCAGCGGGGGACAGCTCCTTAAGACCCAGTACTTC. This codes for CASSGGQLLKTQYF.